The 2 T cell receptor beta chains presented below share a single source sample, sequenced in a study of T cells and copy number aberrations in small-cell lung cancer. Profiled with immunoSEQ multiplex PCR; TCRdb holds only in-frame clones, not every one. Altogether more than 9,500 clones are present, about 75% being singletons, with the ten largest covering roughly 30%. Sequencing was performed on normal tissue next to the tumor. Receptors were obtained from a man between 60 and 70 years old with small cell lung cancer.

Notes on this clone: The junction departs from germline at one end; a sequencing error may be responsible. The chain combines TRBV19 with TRBJ1-5, with a possible D match to TRBD1 (6 bases). This CDR3 is built from 14 residues. In germline, CDR1 is LNHDA, CDR2 SQIVND (reference sequence). The DNA of the CDR3 is TGTGCCAGTAGTATAATCCCGGGACAATCCATTTCGGATTTT. As protein: CASSIIPGQSISDF.

The chain links TRBV7-2 to TRBJ2-7; TRBD1 or TRBD2 may be the D gene (5 bases each). V dropped 3 bases and J dropped 8 bases, with 11 bases sitting between them. In germline, CDR1 is SGHTA, CDR2 FQGNSA. The CDR3 spans 12 residues. In nucleotides, the CDR3 is TGTGCCAGCAGCTTGGGGGTTAGTAAGCAGTACTTC. Translation gives CASSLGVSKQYF.